This passage covers 8 T cell receptor beta chains from one sample sequenced in a study of memory CD4+ T cells and cytomegalovirus serostatus. Single viable CD3+CD4+CD8-CD45RO+ cells were sorted as the memory CD4+ T cells. Sequencing was performed with immunoSEQ multiplex PCR; in TCRdb, only in-frame clones are kept and a portion is missing. Of tens of thousands of clones listed, 82% are singletons. The sample taken for sequencing was memory CD4+ T cells from blood. The receptors come from an adult in good health and CMV-seronegative.

This chain connects TRBV7-9 to TRBJ1-1; no firm D call. V lost 2 bases and J 1 base, leaving 5 bases between the germline ends. Germline CDR1 is SEHNR and CDR2 is FQNEAQ (reference sequence). This CDR3 has 13 amino acids. The DNA of the CDR3 is TGTGCCAGCAGCTTATCCGGGAACACTGAAGCTTTCTTT. Amino acid sequence: CASSLSGNTEAFF.

This rearrangement joins TRBV11-2 to TRBJ2-7, with 13 bases lining up with TRBD2. The CDR3 has 15 amino acids. V dropped 3 bases and J dropped 6; count of bases not matched to a gene: 5. In germline, CDR1 is SGHAT, CDR2 FQNNGV. CDR3 coding DNA: TGTGCCAGCAGCTTCGGACTAGCGGGAGAAAGCGAGCAGTACTTC. Translating it yields CASSFGLAGESEQYF.

The chain recombines TRBV5-1 with TRBJ2-6; 8 bases agree with TRBD1. The germline V gene has CDR1 SGHRS and CDR2 YFSETQ. The CDR3 contains 17 residues. Losses at the gene ends were 1 base for V and 1 base for J; bases not matched to a gene: 4. The CDR3 nucleotides read TGCGCCAGCAGCTTGCCAGGGGGCGCTTCTGGGGCCAACGTCCTGACTTTC. This gives the protein CASSLPGGASGANVLTF.

This chain connects TRBV5-1 to TRBJ2-7; no definite D call. V was cut by 0 bases and J by 7 bases, with 5 bases left in between. The length of the CDR3 is 11 residues. Germline V gene sequence: CDR1 SGHRS, CDR2 YFSETQ. The CDR3 region has the DNA TGCGCCAGCAGCTTGGCCGGGGAGCAGTACTTC. This codes for CASSLAGEQYF.

A few counts support this clone. This rearrangement joins TRBV9 to TRBJ1-5; D gene uncertain. The CDR3 covers 15 residues. The V end lost 0 bases, the J end lost 2 bases, and 9 bases lay between the germline ends. Germline assignment: CDR1 SGDLS and CDR2 YYNGEE. The CDR3 reads CASSVGGEGNQPQHF. CDR3 DNA: TGTGCCAGCAGCGTAGGCGGTGAGGGCAATCAGCCCCAGCATTTT.

The chain uses TRBV28 and TRBJ1-1; no clear D gene. Trimming shortened V by 8 bases and J by 2 bases, and 15 bases separated the two germline ends. The CDR3 runs 14 residues. CDR1 MDHEN and CDR2 SYDVKM come from the germline V gene. The CDR3 sequence is CASGQMYLNTEAFF. The CDR3 coding sequence is TGTGCCAGCGGGCAGATGTACCTCAACACTGAAGCTTTCTTT.

In nucleotides, the CDR3 is TGTGCCAGCAGGCTAGCGGACTCTGGGGCCAACGTCCTGACTTTC. Its protein product is CASRLADSGANVLTF. The rearrangement uses TRBV6-1 and TRBJ2-6, with 7 positions matching TRBD2. The CDR3 contains 15 residues. Trimming took 6 bases from V and 0 from J; bases not matched to a gene: 2. Germline CDR1 reads MNHNS; CDR2 reads SASEGT.

V is TRBV12-2 and J is TRBJ2-7; TRBD1, the D gene given by the table, was not confirmed from the DNA. TRBV12-2 counts as a pseudogene. The CDR3 sequence is 15 residues long. CDR3 coding DNA: TGTGCAAGTCGCTCCCCGGACAGGCATGCCTACGAGCAGTACTTC. Protein sequence: CASRSPDRHAYEQYF.